The clone carrying this T cell receptor beta chain was counted between two and nine times. Its target is not known. The data stem from a study of blood T cells in healthy people across ages. Findings and caveats of the study: Estimated diversity across one million T cells was deemed an underestimate. Diversity of TCR beta per million T cells declined in a roughly linear way with age.

V lost 1 base, J lost 7 bases, and 2 bases stayed unmatched. The CDR3 covers 14 residues. Primed by a sample-barcoded 5' primer and a J-beta primer mix, a second PCR proceeded for roughly 6 to 12 cycles. Unique molecular identifiers of 12 random nucleotides labeled each cDNA. TCRdb processed the 5' RACE reads anew with MiXCR; each CDR3 protein has one entry. The sample lists some 900,000 distinct CDR3 sequences, around 48% seen once, with roughly an eighth in the top ten. This clonotype was obtained from a man aged 25 to 40 in good health. The sequenced sample consisted of blood. The chain employs TRBV12-3 or TRBV12-4 and TRBJ2-1; the match to TRBD2 covers 9 bases. CDR3 sequence reads: CASSLVLAGNEQFF. In DNA form, the CDR3 reads TGTGCCAGCAGTTTAGTCCTAGCGGGGAATGAGCAGTTCTTC.